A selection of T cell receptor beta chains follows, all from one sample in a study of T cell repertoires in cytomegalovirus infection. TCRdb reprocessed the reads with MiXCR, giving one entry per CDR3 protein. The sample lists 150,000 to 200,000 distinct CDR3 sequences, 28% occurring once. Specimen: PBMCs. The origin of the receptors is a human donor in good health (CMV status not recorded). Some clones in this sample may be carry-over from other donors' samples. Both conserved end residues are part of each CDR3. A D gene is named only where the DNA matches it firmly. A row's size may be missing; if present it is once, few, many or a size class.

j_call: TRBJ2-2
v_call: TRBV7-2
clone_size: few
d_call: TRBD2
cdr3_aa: CASSFKRGGTGELFF
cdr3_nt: TGTGCCAGCAGCTTTAAGCGGGGAGGGACCGGGGAGCTGTTTTTT

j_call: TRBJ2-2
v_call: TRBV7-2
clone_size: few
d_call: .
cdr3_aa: CASRFGGGHTGELFF
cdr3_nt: TGTGCCAGCAGATTTGGCGGGGGCCACACCGGGGAGCTGTTTTTT

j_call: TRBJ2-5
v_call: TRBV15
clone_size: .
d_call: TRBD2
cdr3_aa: CATSRGRGGGQETQYF
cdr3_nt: TGTGCCACCAGCAGAGGCCGCGGGGGGGGCCAAGAGACCCAGTACTTC

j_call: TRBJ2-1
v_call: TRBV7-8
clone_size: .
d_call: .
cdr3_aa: CASSLGGEDYNEQFF
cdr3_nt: TGTGCCAGCAGCTTAGGGGGGGAGGACTACAATGAGCAGTTCTTC

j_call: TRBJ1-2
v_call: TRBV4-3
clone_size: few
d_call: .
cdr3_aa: CASSPQGAGMSGYTF
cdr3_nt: TGCGCCAGCAGCCCCCAGGGAGCAGGGATGAGCGGCTACACCTTC

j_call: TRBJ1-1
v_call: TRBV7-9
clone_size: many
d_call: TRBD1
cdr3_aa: CASTPQGAVNTEAFF
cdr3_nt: TGTGCCAGCACCCCACAGGGGGCCGTGAACACTGAAGCTTTCTTT

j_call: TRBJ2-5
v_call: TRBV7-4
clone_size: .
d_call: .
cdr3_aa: CASSSGPLTGETQYF
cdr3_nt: TGTGCCAGCAGCTCCGGACCCCTAACAGGGGAGACCCAGTACTTC

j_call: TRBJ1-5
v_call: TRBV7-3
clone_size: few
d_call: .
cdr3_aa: CASSLFQPQHF
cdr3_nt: TGTGCCAGCAGCTTATTTCAGCCCCAGCATTTT

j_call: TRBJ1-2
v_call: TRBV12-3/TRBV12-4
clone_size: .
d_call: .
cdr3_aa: CASSPTGIYGYTF
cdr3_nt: TGTGCCAGCAGTCCTACAGGGATCTATGGCTACACCTTC

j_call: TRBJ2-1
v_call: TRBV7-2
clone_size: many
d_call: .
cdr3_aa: CASSSGPGYNEQFF
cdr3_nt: TGTGCCAGCAGCTCGGGTCCAGGCTACAATGAGCAGTTCTTC

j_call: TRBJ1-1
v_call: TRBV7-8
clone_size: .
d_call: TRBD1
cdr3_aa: CASSRQGAEGTEAFF
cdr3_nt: TGTGCCAGCAGCCGACAGGGGGCAGAGGGGACTGAAGCTTTCTTT

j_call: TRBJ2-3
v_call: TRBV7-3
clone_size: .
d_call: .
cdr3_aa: CASSSQGQDTQYF
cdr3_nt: TGTGCCAGCAGCTCCCAGGGGCAAGATACGCAGTATTTT

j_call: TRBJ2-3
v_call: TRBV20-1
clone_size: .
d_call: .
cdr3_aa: CSARESPGTLTDTQYF
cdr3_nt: TGCAGTGCTAGAGAATCGCCGGGGACCCTCACAGATACGCAGTATTTT

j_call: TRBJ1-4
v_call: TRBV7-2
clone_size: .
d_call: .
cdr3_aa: CASSLISRGEKLFF
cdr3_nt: TGTGCCAGCAGCTTAATTTCTAGGGGAGAAAAACTGTTTTTT

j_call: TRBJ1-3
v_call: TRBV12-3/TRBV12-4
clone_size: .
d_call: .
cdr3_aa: CASSFTSGGSGNTIYF
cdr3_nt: TGTGCCAGCAGTTTCACTTCCGGGGGCTCTGGAAACACCATATATTTT

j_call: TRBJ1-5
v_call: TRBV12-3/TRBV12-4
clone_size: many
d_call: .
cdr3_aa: CASSLSQDQPQHF
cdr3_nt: TGTGCCAGCAGTTTAAGCCAGGATCAGCCCCAGCATTTT

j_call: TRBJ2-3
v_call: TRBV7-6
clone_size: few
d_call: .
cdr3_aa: CASSFARAFMSRTDTQYF
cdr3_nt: TGTGCCAGCAGCTTCGCTCGGGCCTTCATGAGCCGCACAGATACGCAGTATTTT

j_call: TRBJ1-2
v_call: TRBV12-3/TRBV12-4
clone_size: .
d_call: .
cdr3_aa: CASSRGAAPTYNYRYGYTF
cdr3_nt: TGTGCCAGCAGCCGGGGGGCCGCCCCTACGTACAACTATAGGTATGGCTACACCTTC

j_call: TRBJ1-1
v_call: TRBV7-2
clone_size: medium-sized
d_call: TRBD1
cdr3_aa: CASSLGLTGPLTTEAFF
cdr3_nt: TGTGCCAGCAGCTTAGGTTTGACAGGGCCTTTGACGACTGAAGCTTTCTTT

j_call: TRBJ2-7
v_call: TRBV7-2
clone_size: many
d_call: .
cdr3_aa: CASSLEGQSYEQYF
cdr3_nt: TGTGCCAGCAGCTTAGAAGGGCAGTCCTACGAGCAGTACTTC

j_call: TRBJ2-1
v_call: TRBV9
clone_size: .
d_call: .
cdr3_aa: CASSLHRGPGGEQFF
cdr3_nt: TGTGCCAGCAGCCTACACAGGGGTCCTGGGGGGGAGCAGTTCTTC

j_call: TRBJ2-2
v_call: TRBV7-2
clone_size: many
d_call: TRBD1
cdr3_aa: CASSSGQGTGELFF
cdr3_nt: TGTGCCAGCAGCTCGGGACAGGGAACCGGGGAGCTGTTTTTT

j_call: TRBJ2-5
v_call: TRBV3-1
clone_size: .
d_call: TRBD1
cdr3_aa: CASSPVGIYRGKETQYF
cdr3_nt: TGTGCCAGCAGCCCCGTAGGGATTTACAGGGGTAAAGAGACCCAGTACTTC

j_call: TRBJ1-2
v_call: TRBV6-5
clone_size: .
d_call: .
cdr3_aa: CASSYGGAGEDYGYTF
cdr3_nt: TGTGCCAGCAGTTACGGAGGGGCGGGGGAGGACTATGGCTACACCTTC

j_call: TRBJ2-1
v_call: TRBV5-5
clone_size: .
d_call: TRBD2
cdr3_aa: CASSLFPGGPNEQFF
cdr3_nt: TGTGCCAGCAGCTTGTTCCCGGGGGGGCCGAATGAGCAGTTCTTC

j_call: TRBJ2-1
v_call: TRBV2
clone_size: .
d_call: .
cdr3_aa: CASSLDLYNEQFF
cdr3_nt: TGTGCCAGCAGTCTGGACCTCTACAATGAGCAGTTCTTC

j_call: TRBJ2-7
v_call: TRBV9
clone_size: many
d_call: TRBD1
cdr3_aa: CASSPRDRGRHEQYF
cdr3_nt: TGTGCCAGCAGCCCGCGGGACAGGGGGCGCCACGAGCAGTACTTC

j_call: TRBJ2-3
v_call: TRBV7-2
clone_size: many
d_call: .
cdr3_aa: CASSSGHSTDTQYF
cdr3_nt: TGTGCCAGCAGCTCGGGACATAGTACAGATACGCAGTATTTT

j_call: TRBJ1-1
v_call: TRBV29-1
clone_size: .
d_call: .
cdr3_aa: CSVERNTEAFF
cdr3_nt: TGCAGCGTTGAGAGAAACACTGAAGCTTTCTTT

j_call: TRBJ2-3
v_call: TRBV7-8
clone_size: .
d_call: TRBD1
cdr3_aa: CASRQGFTDTQYF
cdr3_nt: TGTGCCAGCAGACAGGGGTTCACAGATACGCAGTATTTT

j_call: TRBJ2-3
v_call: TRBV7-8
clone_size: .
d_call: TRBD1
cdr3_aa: CASSETGAITDTQYF
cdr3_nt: TGTGCCAGCAGCGAGACAGGGGCTATCACAGATACGCAGTATTTT

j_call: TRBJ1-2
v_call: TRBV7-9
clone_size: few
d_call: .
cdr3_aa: CASSLVEGSYGYTF
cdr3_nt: TGTGCCAGCAGCTTAGTCGAAGGATCCTATGGCTACACCTTC

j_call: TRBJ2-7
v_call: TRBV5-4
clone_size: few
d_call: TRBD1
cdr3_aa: CASSFRDRVSYEQYF
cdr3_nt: TGTGCCAGCAGCTTCCGGGACAGGGTCTCCTACGAGCAGTACTTC

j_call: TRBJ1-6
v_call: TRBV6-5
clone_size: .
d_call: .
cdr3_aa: CASSLQDGGNSPLHF
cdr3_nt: TGTGCCAGCAGTCTACAGGATGGGGGTAATTCACCCCTCCACTTT

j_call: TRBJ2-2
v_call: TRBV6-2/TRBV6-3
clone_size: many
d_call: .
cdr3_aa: CASNSGAGELFF
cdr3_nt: TGTGCCAGCAACAGCGGCGCCGGGGAGCTGTTTTTT

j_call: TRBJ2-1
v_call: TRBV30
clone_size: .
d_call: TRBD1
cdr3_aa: CAFSDRGSYNEQFF
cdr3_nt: TGTGCCTTCTCGGACAGGGGCTCCTACAATGAGCAGTTCTTC

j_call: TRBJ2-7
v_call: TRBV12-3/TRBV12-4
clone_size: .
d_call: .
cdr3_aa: CASSPADVYEQYF
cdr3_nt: TGTGCCAGCAGTCCCGCAGACGTATACGAGCAGTACTTC

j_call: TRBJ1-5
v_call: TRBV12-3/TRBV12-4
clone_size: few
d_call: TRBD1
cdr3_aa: CASSSRTGGSRDSNQPQHF
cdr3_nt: TGTGCCAGCAGTTCCAGGACAGGGGGCTCCCGGGATAGCAATCAGCCCCAGCATTTT

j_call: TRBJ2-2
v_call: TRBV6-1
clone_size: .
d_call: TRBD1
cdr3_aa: CASRDRGRTGELFF
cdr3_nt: TGTGCCAGTAGAGACAGGGGAAGGACCGGGGAGCTGTTTTTT

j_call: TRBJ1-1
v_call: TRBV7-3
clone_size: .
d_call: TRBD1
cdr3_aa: CASSFTAGDRDTEAFF
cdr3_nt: TGTGCCAGCAGCTTCACTGCCGGGGACAGGGACACTGAAGCTTTCTTT

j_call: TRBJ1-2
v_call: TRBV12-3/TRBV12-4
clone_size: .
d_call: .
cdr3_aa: CDSSLDRPYGYTF
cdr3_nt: TGTGACAGCAGTTTGGACCGCCCGTATGGCTACACCTTC

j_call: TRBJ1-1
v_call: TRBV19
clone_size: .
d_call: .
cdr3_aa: CASSTLAGQKNTEAFF
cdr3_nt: TGTGCCAGTAGTACTTTAGCAGGGCAGAAGAACACTGAAGCTTTCTTT

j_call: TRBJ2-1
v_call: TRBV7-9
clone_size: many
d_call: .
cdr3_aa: CASSLEDGVQFF
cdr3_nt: TGTGCCAGCAGCTTAGAAGACGGGGTGCAGTTCTTC

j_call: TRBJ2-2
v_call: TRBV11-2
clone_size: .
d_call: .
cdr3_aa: CASSLGQLAGELFF
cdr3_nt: TGTGCCAGCAGCTTAGGACAGCTGGCCGGGGAGCTGTTTTTT

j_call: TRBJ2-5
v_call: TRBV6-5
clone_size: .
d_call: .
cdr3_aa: CASSPSGSWEKTQYF
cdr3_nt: TGTGCCAGCAGTCCCTCGGGTAGCTGGGAGAAGACCCAGTACTTC

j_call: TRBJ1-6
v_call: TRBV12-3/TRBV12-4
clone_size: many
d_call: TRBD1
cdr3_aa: CASSWGPGQSNSPLHF
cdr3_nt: TGTGCCAGCAGTTGGGGGCCGGGACAGTCTAATTCACCCCTCCACTTT

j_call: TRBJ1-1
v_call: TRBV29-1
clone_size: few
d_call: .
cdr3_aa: CSVEDGGAGAFF
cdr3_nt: TGCAGCGTTGAAGATGGGGGGGCAGGAGCTTTCTTT

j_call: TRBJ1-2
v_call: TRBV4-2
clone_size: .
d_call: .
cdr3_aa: CASSHLREADGYTF
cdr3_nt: TGTGCCAGCAGCCACCTCAGGGAAGCGGATGGCTACACCTTC

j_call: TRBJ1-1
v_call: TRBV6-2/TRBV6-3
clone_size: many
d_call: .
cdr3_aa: CASSYTPGAADRRGTEAFF
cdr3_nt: TGTGCCAGCAGTTATACACCCGGGGCCGCTGACAGGAGGGGGACTGAAGCTTTCTTT

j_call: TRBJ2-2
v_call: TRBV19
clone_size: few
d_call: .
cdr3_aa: CASSPGHTGELFF
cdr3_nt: TGTGCCAGTAGTCCAGGTCACACCGGGGAGCTGTTTTTT

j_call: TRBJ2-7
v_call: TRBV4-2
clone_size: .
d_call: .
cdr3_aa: CASSSYQGYEQYF
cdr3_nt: TGTGCCAGCAGCTCGTATCAGGGCTACGAGCAGTACTTC

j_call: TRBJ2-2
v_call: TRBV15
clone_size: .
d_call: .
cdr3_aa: CATSGDQNTGELFF
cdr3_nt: TGTGCCACCAGCGGCGACCAAAACACCGGGGAGCTGTTTTTT

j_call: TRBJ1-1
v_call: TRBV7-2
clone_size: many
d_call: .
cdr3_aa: CASSLMAALNTEAFF
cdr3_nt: TGTGCCAGCAGCTTAATGGCAGCTTTGAACACTGAAGCTTTCTTT

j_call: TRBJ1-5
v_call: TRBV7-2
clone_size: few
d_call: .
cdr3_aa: CASSTEGGYSNQPQHF
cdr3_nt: TGTGCCAGCAGCACCGAGGGGGGCTATAGCAATCAGCCCCAGCATTTT